These T cell receptor beta chains were read from a single sample in a study of blood T cell repertoires in COVID-19. Sequencing was performed with immunoSEQ multiplex PCR; in TCRdb, only in-frame clones are kept and a portion is missing. The table has about 150,000 clones, around 85% seen once. Sequenced material: peripheral blood. These receptors were obtained from a woman in her sixties or seventies with acute or convalescent COVID-19. CDR3s include the opening cysteine and the closing phenylalanine or tryptophan. Fields, in order: CDR3 length, clone size, D gene, J gene, V gene, CDR3 protein, CDR3 DNA. A D gene is named only where the DNA matches it firmly. The size of a clone is reported for some rows only, either as once, few or many, or as a class for expanded clones.

17,once,-,TRBJ1-1,TRBV6-1,CASSEGAAVNMNTEAFF,TGTGCCAGCAGTGAAGGGGCAGCAGTAAACATGAACACTGAAGCTTTCTTT
15,-,-,TRBJ2-6,TRBV6-4,CASSDLSSGANVLTF,TGTGCCAGCAGTGACCTGAGTTCTGGGGCCAACGTCCTGACTTTC
15,-,-,TRBJ2-7,TRBV18,CASSPEAISFYEQYF,TGTGCCAGCTCACCGGAGGCGATTTCCTTCTACGAGCAGTACTTC
15,-,-,TRBJ2-4,TRBV19,CASTPKTSPGNIQYF,TGTGCCAGTACCCCCAAAACATCGCCGGGTAACATTCAGTACTTC
15,-,TRBD2,TRBJ2-2,TRBV7-9,CASSAAGANTGELFF,TGTGCCAGCAGCGCAGCGGGGGCCAACACCGGGGAGCTGTTTTTT
12,-,TRBD1,TRBJ1-6,TRBV20-1,CSASTGASPLHF,TGCAGTGCTAGTACAGGGGCTTCACCCCTCCACTTT
17,-,TRBD2,TRBJ2-3,TRBV30,CAWSVRAGGRHRNTQYF,TGTGCCTGGAGTGTAAGAGCGGGGGGACGACACAGGAATACGCAGTATTTT
16,-,TRBD2,TRBJ2-2,TRBV2,CASTEGTSRNTGELFF,TGTGCCAGCACCGAGGGGACTAGCAGAAACACCGGGGAGCTGTTTTTT
14,-,TRBD1,TRBJ1-2,TRBV2,CASSETGGASGYTF,TGTGCCAGCAGTGAAACAGGGGGCGCATCTGGCTACACCTTC
16,-,TRBD2,TRBJ2-2,TRBV5-1,CASSVQRGGYTGELFF,TGCGCCAGCAGCGTCCAGCGGGGGGGCTATACCGGGGAGCTGTTTTTT
12,-,-,TRBJ2-7,TRBV3-1/TRBV3-2,CASSQTVTGPYF,TGTGCCAGCAGTCAGACCGTCACAGGGCCGTACTTC
15,-,TRBD2,TRBJ2-4,TRBV2,CASRAGVKAKNIQYF,TGTGCCAGCAGGGCGGGGGTGAAAGCCAAAAACATTCAGTACTTC
17,-,-,TRBJ2-2,TRBV4-2,CASSLTLRTVNTGELFF,TGTGCCAGCAGCCTAACCCTCCGGACAGTAAACACCGGGGAGCTGTTTTTT
14,-,TRBD1,TRBJ1-1,TRBV2,CASKYQGVRTEAFF,TGTGCCAGCAAGTATCAGGGGGTTCGCACTGAAGCTTTCTTT
12,-,-,TRBJ2-2,TRBV29-1,CSVEWEIGELFF,TGCAGCGTTGAGTGGGAGATCGGGGAGCTGTTTTTT
15,-,-,TRBJ1-5,TRBV6-4,CASSVNRFSNQPQHF,TGTGCCAGCAGTGTCAACAGGTTTAGCAATCAGCCCCAGCATTTT
16,-,-,TRBJ2-3,TRBV9,CASSVLAITSTDTQYF,TGTGCCAGCAGCGTATTAGCGATCACTAGCACAGATACGCAGTATTTT
19,-,TRBD2,TRBJ2-5,TRBV4-1,CASSQEFRLAGDIQETQYF,TGCGCCAGCAGCCAAGAGTTTCGGCTAGCGGGGGACATACAAGAGACCCAGTACTTC
17,-,TRBD1,TRBJ2-1,TRBV7-9,CASSQGGRQGAGNEQFF,TGTGCCAGCAGCCAAGGGGGCCGGCAGGGGGCGGGAAATGAGCAGTTCTTC
15,-,-,TRBJ1-3,TRBV6-5,CASTPQLLSGNTIYF,TGTGCCAGCACTCCCCAGTTACTATCTGGAAACACCATATATTTT
16,-,-,TRBJ2-3,TRBV7-3,CASSPRTGDGTDTQYF,TGTGCCAGCAGCCCCCGAACGGGGGATGGCACAGATACGCAGTATTTT